Described below is a single TCR beta chain sequence and its context. The antigen remains undetermined. CDR1 and CDR2 (germline): SGHRS, YFSETQ. The V and J ends lost 4 bases and 0 bases respectively, with 14 bases between them. The CDR3 spans 17 residues. The repertoire was sequenced with immunoSEQ multiplex PCR; TCRdb's copy has only in-frame clones and lacks some. The table has 55,000 to 75,000 clones, around 80% seen once; the top ten hold 9.5% to 13%. This specimen comes from a study of T cell responses to AZD1222 COVID-19 vaccine. Study results and caveats: Spike-specific TCR repertoires showed rising breadth and depth after two AZD1222 doses. Repertoires were obtained solely post-peak T cell response. The reported proportion of spike-specific TCRs targeting unmutated variant regions was nearly half.

The sequencing used peripheral blood, collected on day 0 of AZD1222 vaccination. The chain joins TRBV5-1 to TRBJ2-6, with D possibly TRBD1 on 6 matching bases. The sequence came from an adult in good health. The CDR3 DNA reads as TGCGCCAGCAGCCCAACGACAGGTGACTCTGGGGCCAACGTCCTGACTTTC. Translating it yields CASSPTTGDSGANVLTF.